This T cell receptor beta chain was recovered during a study of cytomegalovirus exposure and HLA in healthy donors. PCR used 60 Vbeta primers and 13 Jbeta primers. TCRdb keeps only in-frame clones here, not all; method: immunoSEQ multiplex PCR. The top ten clones hold around 5% of a sample with approximately 120,000 clones, around 75% of them seen once. The CDR3 runs 13 residues. Trimming stripped 2 bases from V and 5 bases from J, with 6 bases between. Germline values: CDR1 KGHSH, CDR2 LQKENI. The sample was PBMCs. V is TRBV18 and J is TRBJ2-2, with D unresolved. The clonotype comes from a man aged 55 to 70 in good health and CMV-seropositive. The CDR3 sequence: CASSPIETGELFF. The CDR3 coding sequence is TGTGCCAGCTCACCAATAGAGACCGGGGAGCTGTTTTTT.